Listed below are T cell receptor beta chains from one sample, sequenced in a study of cytomegalovirus exposure and HLA in healthy donors. The protocol was immunoSEQ multiplex PCR, while the TCRdb copy is restricted to in-frame clones and leaves out a portion. The profile covers about 200,000 clones, with roughly 87% appearing a single time and under 1.2% taken by the ten largest. The sequenced sample consisted of PBMCs. The receptors come from a boy aged 2 to 10 in good health and CMV-seronegative. Each CDR3 is given with its conserved first and last residue. D genes are given only for firm matches. Clone size is not always given. Where it is, it says once, few, many or a class for expanded clones.

cdr3_aa cdr3_nt j_call d_call v_call clone_size
CASSLSGVGREQYF TGTGCCAGCAGCCTCAGCGGGGTGGGACGCGAGCAGTACTTC TRBJ2-7 TRBD2 TRBV6-5 once
CASSQSSQRIYNEQFF TGTGCCAGCAGCCAGTCCAGCCAGCGAATATACAATGAGCAGTTCTTC TRBJ2-1 NA TRBV5-6 NA
CARSHSKAGAHYNEQFF TGTGCCAGAAGTCATTCAAAAGCGGGAGCGCACTACAATGAGCAGTTCTTC TRBJ2-1 TRBD2 TRBV5-3 NA
CASSFYGGFNEQFF TGTGCCAGCAGCTTCTACGGGGGGTTCAATGAGCAGTTCTTC TRBJ2-1 TRBD2 TRBV9 NA
CASSQDLSPPSTDTQYF TGCGCCAGCAGCCAAGACTTATCCCCCCCTAGCACAGATACGCAGTATTTT TRBJ2-3 NA TRBV4-1 NA
CATSNQGDQPQHF TGTGCCACCAGCAATCAGGGGGATCAGCCCCAGCATTTT TRBJ1-5 TRBD1 TRBV15 NA
CAIDRGRHQPQHF TGTGCAATCGACAGGGGGCGCCATCAGCCCCAGCATTTT TRBJ1-5 TRBD1 TRBV12-5 NA
CASSSTNRGDNEKLFF TGTGCCAGCAGTTCCACTAACAGGGGTGATAATGAAAAACTGTTTTTT TRBJ1-4 TRBD1 TRBV28 NA
CASQEQATSPLHF TGTGCCAGCCAAGAACAGGCAACATCACCCCTCCACTTT TRBJ1-6 NA TRBV2 once
CASSSPSGGAEETQYF TGTGCCAGCAGCTCCCCTAGCGGGGGGGCGGAAGAGACCCAGTACTTC TRBJ2-5 TRBD2 TRBV5-4 once
CASSQVQREGGELFF TGCGCCAGCAGCCAAGTTCAACGGGAGGGCGGGGAGCTGTTTTTT TRBJ2-2 TRBD2 TRBV4-1 NA
CSSSSLVVEQYF TGTTCCAGCAGCTCACTAGTGGTCGAGCAGTACTTC TRBJ2-7 NA TRBV7-9 NA
CSVNTGGFSEKLFF TGCAGCGTAAACACAGGGGGCTTTAGTGAAAAACTGTTTTTT TRBJ1-4 TRBD1 TRBV29-1 NA
CASTDRPGNTIYF TGTGCCAGCACAGATCGTCCGGGAAACACCATATATTTT TRBJ1-3 NA TRBV27 NA
CASSQVVWAGKNEKLFF TGTGCCAGCAGCCAAGTTGTCTGGGCAGGGAAAAATGAAAAACTGTTTTTT TRBJ1-4 NA TRBV14 once
CASSPRAESGYTF TGTGCCAGCAGTCCCAGGGCGGAAAGCGGCTACACCTTC TRBJ1-2 NA TRBV6-1 NA
CASSPSGTGRVNTGAFF TGTGCCAGCTCACCATCCGGGACAGGGAGGGTGAACACTGGAGCTTTCTTT TRBJ1-1 TRBD1 TRBV18 NA
CASSDSGRAGGTLYNEQFF TGTGCCAGCAGCGATAGCGGGCGAGCGGGAGGGACCTTATACAATGAGCAGTTCTTC TRBJ2-1 TRBD2 TRBV28 NA
CASSFGTGDRDTQYF TGTGCCAGCAGCTTTGGGACAGGGGATAGAGATACGCAGTATTTT TRBJ2-3 TRBD1 TRBV11-2 NA
CASSTGGREETQYF TGTGCCAGCTCTACGGGGGGCCGGGAAGAGACCCAGTACTTC TRBJ2-5 NA TRBV18 NA
CASSDRGHEDTQYF TGTGCCAGCAGCGACAGGGGGCATGAAGATACGCAGTATTTT TRBJ2-3 TRBD1 TRBV27 NA
CSLGRGPYGYTF TGTTCCCTGGGTAGGGGGCCTTATGGCTACACCTTC TRBJ1-2 TRBD1 TRBV30 NA
CAWSLTFRGAQETQYF TGTGCCTGGAGTCTAACATTCCGGGGGGCACAAGAGACCCAGTACTTC TRBJ2-5 NA TRBV30 NA
CASSLGAAAGNTIYF TGTGCCAGCAGCTTAGGGGCAGCCGCCGGAAACACCATATATTTT TRBJ1-3 NA TRBV7-6 NA
CASSLASSYEQYF TGTGCCAGCAGCTTGGCTAGCTCCTACGAGCAGTACTTC TRBJ2-7 NA TRBV7-9 NA
CASSYKAGGTQYF TGTGCCAGCTCATATAAGGCCGGGGGGACCCAGTACTTC TRBJ2-5 NA TRBV18 NA
CSVHLSGTNTGELFF TGCAGCGTCCACCTGTCGGGGACGAACACCGGGGAGCTGTTTTTT TRBJ2-2 NA TRBV29-1 medium-sized
CASSEGGQGRFGNTIYF TGTGCCAGCAGTGAAGGGGGACAGGGGCGATTTGGAAACACCATATATTTT TRBJ1-3 TRBD1 TRBV6-1 NA
CASSPPGGGAGTDTQYF TGTGCCAGCTCACCACCGGGAGGGGGGGCCGGCACAGATACGCAGTATTTT TRBJ2-3 NA TRBV18 NA
CASSSGDSSGNTIYF TGTGCCAGCAGCTCCGGCGACAGCTCTGGAAACACCATATATTTT TRBJ1-3 NA TRBV6-8 NA
CASSTTNSQETQYF TGTGCCAGCTCAACGACTAACTCGCAAGAGACCCAGTACTTC TRBJ2-5 NA TRBV18 NA
CASNNPNMSGSAGDEQFF TGCGCCAGCAACAACCCGAATATGAGCGGGAGTGCGGGCGATGAGCAGTTCTTC TRBJ2-1 TRBD2 TRBV5-1 NA
CASSQDQTDTQYF TGTGCCAGCAGCCAAGATCAAACAGATACGCAGTATTTT TRBJ2-3 NA TRBV14 NA
CASSEGVPWQYF TGTGCCAGCTCCGAGGGGGTTCCGTGGCAGTACTTC TRBJ2-7 NA TRBV18 once
CASHRGENTEAFF TGTGCCAGCCACCGCGGGGAGAACACTGAAGCTTTCTTT TRBJ1-1 NA TRBV5-4 few
CASSLQAGGIYEQYF TGTGCCAGCAGTTTACAGGCAGGGGGGATCTACGAGCAGTACTTC TRBJ2-7 NA TRBV27 once
CASSIVRDRVFSFSYTF TGTGCCAGTAGTATCGTCCGGGACAGGGTATTTTCGTTCTCCTACACCTTC TRBJ1-2 TRBD1 TRBV19 NA
CASMGVGFTDTQYF TGTGCCAGCATGGGAGTGGGGTTCACAGATACGCAGTATTTT TRBJ2-3 NA TRBV6-5 NA
CASSPGLAGVYEQYF TGTGCCAGCAGCCCAGGACTAGCGGGAGTATACGAGCAGTACTTC TRBJ2-7 TRBD2 TRBV28 NA
CASSFGGYYEQYF TGTGCCAGCAGTTTCGGGGGGTACTACGAGCAGTACTTC TRBJ2-7 TRBD2 TRBV28 NA
CASLPGGREGRSHEQFF TGTGCCAGCCTCCCGGGAGGGCGGGAGGGCCGTTCCCATGAGCAGTTCTTC TRBJ2-1 TRBD2 TRBV28 NA
CAWTRDREDQYF TGTGCCTGGACCCGGGACAGGGAGGACCAGTACTTC TRBJ2-5 TRBD1 TRBV30 NA
CASSNRGLGAEAFF TGTGCCAGCAGTAACAGGGGGCTTGGGGCTGAAGCTTTCTTT TRBJ1-1 TRBD1 TRBV6-5 NA
CASSSSQGNTEAFF TGTGCCAGCAGTTCCTCCCAGGGGAACACTGAAGCTTTCTTT TRBJ1-1 NA TRBV28 NA
CASSLAGGADTQYF TGTGCCAGCAGCTTAGCGGGGGGGGCAGATACGCAGTATTTT TRBJ2-3 TRBD2 TRBV6-4 NA
CSVMGGGAYEQYF TGCAGCGTTATGGGTGGCGGTGCCTACGAGCAGTACTTC TRBJ2-7 NA TRBV29-1 NA
CASSVSLVVAHNEQFF TGTGCCAGCAGCGTAAGTCTCGTAGTAGCGCACAATGAGCAGTTCTTC TRBJ2-1 NA TRBV9 NA
CSVVGGDTEAFF TGCAGCGTTGTCGGGGGGGACACTGAAGCTTTCTTT TRBJ1-1 NA TRBV29-1 NA
CASSQGLSYEQYF TGTGCCAGCAGTCAGGGACTGAGCTACGAGCAGTACTTC TRBJ2-7 NA TRBV6-5 NA
CASSSRANVLTF TGTGCCAGCAGCTCTCGGGCCAACGTCCTGACTTTC TRBJ2-6 NA TRBV7-2 NA
CASSEYIGGGPATEAFF TGTGCCAGCAGTGAATATATCGGGGGGGGGCCGGCCACTGAAGCTTTCTTT TRBJ1-1 NA TRBV25-1 NA
CAISGSTGGNQPQHF TGTGCCATCAGTGGGTCAACGGGGGGCAATCAGCCCCAGCATTTT TRBJ1-5 NA TRBV10-3 NA
CASKPGGTDEKLFF TGTGCCAGCAAGCCGGGGGGGACAGATGAAAAACTGTTTTTT TRBJ1-4 TRBD1 TRBV9 NA
CASSFGLAVDTQYF TGTGCCAGCAGCTTCGGACTAGCGGTAGATACGCAGTATTTT TRBJ2-3 TRBD2 TRBV7-3 NA
CAWSRGGWSSYNEQFF TGTGCCTGGAGTCGGGGGGGATGGAGCTCCTACAATGAGCAGTTCTTC TRBJ2-1 TRBD2 TRBV30 NA
CASSTHRTGIETQYF TGTGCCAGCAGCACCCACCGGACAGGGATTGAGACCCAGTACTTC TRBJ2-5 TRBD1 TRBV7-9 NA
CASSKGQTNNQPQHF TGTGCCAGCAGTAAGGGACAGACAAACAATCAGCCCCAGCATTTT TRBJ1-5 TRBD1 TRBV2 medium-sized
CASSQGQVATIYF TGTGCCAGCAGCCAGGGCCAGGTTGCCACCATATATTTT TRBJ1-3 NA TRBV9 once
CASSLTVSGRGPTDTQYF TGTGCCAGCAGCTTAACGGTGTCGGGGCGGGGGCCCACAGATACGCAGTATTTT TRBJ2-3 NA TRBV7-8 once